The TCR beta chain under discussion was sequenced for a study of T cell changes during pregnancy in multiple sclerosis. Clones were read by immunoSEQ multiplex PCR, and TCRdb kept only the in-frame ones, dropping some. The data hold approximately 110,000 clones, with roughly 92% observed a single time. The receptor was derived from a female donor with multiple sclerosis, enrolled in a pregnancy study. This sample comprised peripheral blood, obtained after pregnancy.

For the CDR3, the DNA is TGCGCCAGCAGCCAAGAGCGGGCAGATACGCAGTATTTT. It translates to CASSQERADTQYF. The rearrangement joins TRBV4-1 to TRBJ2-3; TRBD2 is a possible D gene (5 bases). Germline lookup yields CDR1 MGHRA and CDR2 YSYEKL. Trimming cost V 0 bases and J 4 bases, with 5 bases left between them. CDR3 length: 13 residues.